The following is a T cell receptor beta chain sequence with its context. There is no known antigen for this receptor. Base qualities are not provided; no much larger clone lies one nucleotide away. TCRbeta CDR3 regions were amplified from genomic DNA using the immunoSEQ Assay, a bias-controlled multiplex PCR. The paper's data handling went like this. The number of nucleated cells in each sample was estimated from the amplification of reference gene primers within the assay. To quantify the absolute abundance of each unique TCRbeta CDR3 rearrangement, sequence reads were collapsed and filtered. For each sample, productive Simpson clonality was calculated as the square root of Simpson's diversity index over productive rearrangements. Entries here come from immuneACCESS through TCRdb and include only in-frame sequences with V and J called. Some clones fail to appear in such tables; in the studies checked, an unresolved V gene covers under half of the shortfall, and the cause of the remainder is unknown. From that table come the V and J calls and clone size; the DNA was used to work out D and trimming. The sample table contains about 400,000 clones; only one count was recorded for 88% of them. The ten most abundant clones make up around 2.1% of the sample.

These data come from a study of blood T cell repertoires in COVID-19 (dated by TCRdb to 2020 to 2022). With regard to the full study: The collaborator samples originated in the United States, Italy and Spain and spanned the acute and convalescent phases of COVID-19. The material from the prospective study consisted of cDNA or gDNA derived from T cells, B-cell-depleted T cells, or PBMCs. Subjects who had been exposed to COVID-19, were actively infected with it, or had recovered from it provided the deeply sampled blood TCRbeta repertoires that made up the dataset. The repertoires were released in a freely available public database intended as a resource for research on the immune response to SARS-CoV-2. Samples were obtained from the ongoing ImmuneRACE study (first 160 participants) and from 1,254 subjects provided by 6 global collaborators. Nearly every sample came with metadata listing a de-identified subject ID, COVID-19 status, age in years and sex. Where HLA class I and class II types were available, the types were taken from metadata supplied by the sample provider, not from assay-based typing. Here is what the overall study found, with its caveats: How much clinical and demographic metadata was included differed by source and by participant, and the metadata was provided uncurated.

Relative to germline, V is 3 bases shorter and J is 11 bases shorter, with 14 bases between their ends. CDR3 length: 12 amino acids, cysteine to phenylalanine. Just the 36-base CDR3 DNA is kept, in frame starting at base 1. CDR1 and CDR2, looked up from the germline V gene (reference sequence), are GTSNPN and SVGIG. Enrolling through a virtual design, the prospective study's participants ranged in age from roughly 18 to 95 years and lived across roughly 23 United States geographic areas. Cohort assignment in the prospective study relied on participant-reported clinical history from a screening survey and a study questionnaire. In the prospective study, mobile phlebotomists collected whole blood, serum and a nasopharyngeal or oropharyngeal swab from each participant. Prospective study participants could optionally give additional blood draws and questionnaires over a roughly two-month period. Prospective study blood samples were shipped either frozen or at room temperature before DNA extraction.

The chain couples TRBV30 to TRBJ2-1, with an unclear D gene assignment. The receptor comes from a woman aged 35 to 49 with acute COVID-19. The sample was PBMCs or T cells enriched from blood (not recorded which). The nucleotides read TGTGCCTGGAGGAGACTTGAGTACCAGCAGTTCTTC. The encoded protein is CAWRRLEYQQFF.